Presented here are 6 T cell receptor beta chains from one specimen sequenced in a study of STAT5B mutations in CD4+ large granular lymphocyte leukemia. TCRdb's table, derived via immunoSEQ multiplex PCR, lists solely in-frame clones and lacks some. Among some 30,000 clones listed, roughly 76% were seen once. Material: CD4+ T cells from blood buffy coats. The receptor source for this set is a human donor in good health.

The rearrangement links TRBV7-2 to TRBJ2-3; D is unresolved. V was clipped by 5 bases and J by 4 bases, with 10 bases between them. CDR1 is SGHTA, CDR2 FQGNSA, per germline. The CDR3 extends over 13 amino acids. This CDR3 is CASSQNNPDTQYF. The CDR3 DNA sequence: TGTGCCAGCAGCCAGAACAACCCAGATACGCAGTATTTT.

J is TRBJ2-3 and V is TRBV7-3, with 10 bases identical to TRBD2. With V trimmed by 4 bases and J by 1 base, 2 bases remained unmatched. The germline V gene encodes CDR1 SGHTA and CDR2 FQGTGA. CDR3 length: 15 amino acids. CDR3 nucleotides: TGTGCCAGCAGCTCGCTAGCGGGGGGCACAGATACGCAGTATTTT. It is translated as CASSSLAGGTDTQYF.

The chain carries TRBV19 and TRBJ2-7; possibly TRBD2 for D (5 bases). V was clipped by 1 base and J by 1 base, with 8 bases between them. CDR1 and CDR2 from the germline V gene are LNHDA and SQIVND (reference sequence). This CDR3 has 14 residues. The chain's CDR3 is CASSIGEKSYEQYF. CDR3 nucleotide sequence: TGTGCCAGTAGTATAGGGGAGAAATCCTACGAGCAGTACTTC.

About this clone itself: The junction differs from germline at one of its ends, possibly a read error. This chain links TRBV5-4 with TRBJ1-1; 12 bases fit TRBD1. The CDR3 spans 17 residues. In germline, CDR1 is SGHNT, CDR2 YYREEE (reference sequence). This CDR3 reads CASSQGTGGFRNTEAFF. The DNA of the CDR3 is TGCGCCAGCAGCCAGGGGACAGGGGGCTTTCGGAACACTGAAGCTTTCTTT.

This clone was detected only once. The chain employs TRBV5-4 and TRBJ1-3; D may be TRBD1 (5 bases). Germline CDR1 reads SGHNT; CDR2 reads YYREEE (reference sequence). This CDR3 is 15 amino acids long. V was pared by 4 bases and J by 0 bases, with 11 bases between. Here the CDR3 reads CASSEGSPSGNTIYF. The CDR3 DNA reads as TGTGCCAGCAGCGAGGGGTCCCCCTCTGGAAACACCATATATTTT.

V and J are TRBV7-2 and TRBJ2-3; 7 bases fit TRBD2. The CDR3 length is 14 residues. Germline CDR1 reads SGHTA; CDR2 reads FQGNSA. J gave up 3 bases and V 2 bases, and 2 bases lay outside the gene matches. The DNA of the CDR3 is TGTGCCAGCAGCTTACAAGCGGGAACAGATACGCAGTATTTT. As protein: CASSLQAGTDTQYF.